The 23 T cell receptor beta chains below were found in one sample sequenced in a study of metastatic and nonmetastatic thyroid tumors. Not a single patient had been given any form of treatment at any point before undergoing thyroid surgery. TCRdb reanalyzed the PCR reads via MiXCR. The table has about 21,000 clones, roughly a quarter seen once; the top ten hold 15% to 25%. The sequencing sample was made of blood. The receptors stem from a female donor with papillary thyroid cancer or a benign thyroid nodule (not recorded which). Some clones in this sample may be carry-over from other donors' samples.

The chain combines TRBV5-1 with TRBJ2-6; 9 nucleotides align to TRBD1. Trimming removed 4 bases from V and 0 bases from J; junction bases left unmatched: 5. Per germline, CDR1 SGHRS and CDR2 YFSETQ. The CDR3 is 17 residues long. CDR3 amino acids: CASSTGTGNSGANVLTF. CDR3 bases: TGCGCCAGCAGCACGGGGACAGGGAACTCTGGGGCCAACGTCCTGACTTTC.

Within the sample, this clone is medium-sized. V and J are TRBV20-1 and TRBJ1-2, with D possibly being TRBD1 (5 bases). Between the trimmed V and J ends, which lost 8 bases and 2 bases, there was a span of 15 bases. The CDR3 is 13 amino acids. The germline V gene has CDR1 DFQATT and CDR2 SNEGSKA (reference sequence). The chain's CDR3 is CSYRDGGNYGYTF. CDR3 DNA sequence: TGCAGTTACCGGGACGGAGGAAACTATGGCTACACCTTC.

Judged by abundance, this clone is medium-sized (0.01 to 0.1%). The J gene is TRBJ2-2, the V gene TRBV20-1; no reliable D call. Germline CDR1 reads DFQATT; CDR2 reads SNEGSKA (reference sequence). The ends were cut back, 0 bases at V and 5 bases at J, with 13 bases in the middle. The CDR3 is made up of 15 amino acids. The CDR3 DNA reads TGCAGTGCTAGAGACTCCGGAGTCGAGACCGGGGAGCTGTTTTTT. Translated, it gives CSARDSGVETGELFF.

This clone was recorded many times. The chain employs TRBV15 and TRBJ2-5; perhaps TRBD2 as D (5 bases). CDR3 length: 15 amino acids. V lost 1 base and J lost 5, with 14 bases in between. Germline-derived CDR1 and CDR2 are LNHNV and YYDKDF (reference sequence). The CDR3 DNA reads TGTGCCACCAGCAGAGGCCAGGTGGAGCGGGAGACCCAGTACTTC. Amino acid sequence: CATSRGQVERETQYF.

This clone was counted at least ten times. The rearrangement joins TRBV30 to TRBJ2-5; D may match TRBD1 or TRBD2 (6 bases each). Germline V gene lookup returns CDR1 GTSNPN and CDR2 SVGIG (reference sequence). This CDR3 is 13 amino acids long. The ends were cut back, 1 base at V and 5 bases at J, with 11 bases in the middle. Here the CDR3 reads CAWSAGARETQYF. DNA for the CDR3: TGTGCCTGGAGTGCGGGGGCTCGGGAGACCCAGTACTTC.

This clone was observed at least ten times. J is TRBJ2-3 and V is TRBV7-9; D is ambiguous. The CDR3 is 13 residues long. Germline CDR1 SEHNR, CDR2 FQNEAQ (reference sequence). V was shortened by 3 bases and J by 4 bases, with 8 bases between the two germline ends. CDR3 sequence: CASSFEAADTQYF. CDR3 bases: TGTGCCAGCAGCTTCGAGGCGGCAGATACGCAGTATTTT. Drawing the rest from reference TRBV7-9 and TRBJ2-3, the complete variable domain is DTGVSQNPRHKITKRGQNVTFRCDPISEHNRLYWYRQTLGQGPEFLTYFQNEAQLEKSRLLSDRFSAERPKGSFSTLEIQRTEQGDSAMYLCASSFEAADTQYFGPGTRLTVL.

The genes are TRBV28 and TRBJ1-5; D perhaps matches TRBD1 (5 bases). Germline V gene data show CDR1 as MDHEN and CDR2 as SYDVKM. The CDR3 has 14 amino acids. V was trimmed by 3 bases and J by 6 bases, leaving 12 bases between them. The CDR3 region has the DNA TGTGCCAGCAGTTTTTCGGGGGGAGTTCAGCCCCAGCATTTT. Residues: CASSFSGGVQPQHF.

This clone was observed at least ten times. V and J are TRBV20-1 and TRBJ1-2, with TRBD1 matching 8 bases. This CDR3 region has 14 residues. Germline values: CDR1 DFQATT, CDR2 SNEGSKA (reference sequence). The V and J ends lost 6 bases and 4 bases, in that order; junction bases with no gene match: 10. The CDR3 DNA reads as TGCAGTGCCGAAAACGGGGACAGGTTCTATGGCTACACCTTC. Its translation: CSAENGDRFYGYTF.

By sample share, this clone is medium-sized (0.01 to 0.1%). The chain is built from TRBV20-1 and TRBJ2-1; TRBD2 matches at 10 bases. The germline V gene has CDR1 DFQATT and CDR2 SNEGSKA (reference sequence). The CDR3 runs 16 residues. Trimming took 3 bases from V and 1 from J; bases not matched to a gene: 6. CDR3 in amino acids: CSASGLAVESYNEQFF. CDR3 nucleotide sequence: TGCAGTGCTAGCGGACTAGCGGTTGAATCCTACAATGAGCAGTTCTTC.

The chain is built from TRBV5-1 and TRBJ1-4; D is unresolved. The V end lost 4 bases, the J end lost 4 bases, and 14 bases lay between the germline ends. This CDR3 has 15 residues. Germline assignment: CDR1 SGHRS and CDR2 YFSETQ. The CDR3 here is CASSRSSDDNEKLFF. For the CDR3, the DNA is TGCGCCAGCAGCAGGAGTTCGGATGATAATGAAAAACTGTTTTTT. Drawing the rest from reference TRBV5-1 and TRBJ1-4, the complete variable domain is KAGVTQTPRYLIKTRGQQVTLSCSPISGHRSVSWYQQTPGQGLQFLFEYFSETQRNKGNFPGRFSGRQFSNSRSEMNVSTLELGDSALYLCASSRSSDDNEKLFFGSGTQLSVL.

This clone was detected ten times or more. CDR3 in amino acids: CASSRVPTGGDEQFF. CDR3 nucleotides: TGTGCCAGCAGCCGGGTACCCACCGGGGGTGACGAGCAGTTCTTC. The rearrangement links TRBV5-4 to TRBJ2-1; TRBD2 might be the D (6 bases). The CDR3 covers 15 residues. V shed 4 bases and J shed 10 bases, with 21 bases lying between them. The germline gives CDR1 SGHNT, CDR2 YYREEE (reference sequence).

This clone was seen repeatedly, ten times or more. The gene calls are TRBV7-6 and TRBJ2-7; D call uncertain. This CDR3 is built from 14 residues. V gave up 1 base and J gave up 1 base, with 8 bases separating them. Germline-derived CDR1 and CDR2 are SGHVS and FNYEAQ. CDR3: CASSLGPQSYEQYF. DNA for the CDR3: TGTGCCAGCAGCTTAGGTCCCCAATCCTACGAGCAGTACTTC.

This clone rates as medium-sized. The chain employs TRBV20-1 and TRBJ1-5; D remains unclear. Germline CDR1 DFQATT, CDR2 SNEGSKA (reference sequence). With 6 bases removed from V and 3 bases from J, the gap between germline ends came to 15 bases. The CDR3 is made up of 14 amino acids. The CDR3 DNA reads as TGCAGTGCCACTTACCCTGGACCCAATCAGCCCCAGCATTTT. As protein: CSATYPGPNQPQHF.

Details on this clone: The germline gene is not matched at one end of the junction; a read error may be the cause. The chain uses TRBV20-1 and TRBJ2-7, with 7 bases aligning to TRBD1. CDR1 is DFQATT, CDR2 SNEGSKA, per germline (reference sequence). The CDR3 extends over 17 amino acids. The CDR3 spells CSASPGTAASSPYEKYF. In DNA form, the CDR3 reads TGCAGTGCTAGCCCCGGGACAGCCGCGTCGTCTCCCTACGAGAAGTACTTC.

This clone has ten or more counts. This sample includes further DNA sequences coding for the same CDR3. This chain links TRBV27 with TRBJ2-1; D is perhaps TRBD1 or TRBD2 (6 bases each). V lost 6 bases to trimming and J lost 0 bases, with 21 bases between them. Per the germline V gene, CDR1 is MNHEY and CDR2 is SMNVEV (reference sequence). The CDR3 extends over 18 amino acids. CDR3 in amino acids: CASSHGGRFSSSYNEQFF. As DNA, the CDR3 is TGTGCCAGCAGCCACGGGGGCAGATTCTCCAGCTCCTACAATGAGCAGTTCTTC.

V gene TRBV20-1 combines with J gene TRBJ1-1, with a tentative D call TRBD1 (6 bases). The CDR3 is made up of 14 amino acids. Per the germline V gene, CDR1 is DFQATT and CDR2 is SNEGSKA (reference sequence). Trimming shortened V by 0 bases and J by 3 bases, and 11 bases separated the two germline ends. The CDR3 sequence: CSAREGASYTEAFF. The CDR3 DNA is TGCAGTGCTAGAGAGGGGGCTTCTTACACTGAAGCTTTCTTT.

This clone occurred many times. The V call is TRBV10-3, the J call TRBJ1-5; D unclear. V was clipped by 0 bases and J by 0 bases, with 6 bases between them. The CDR3 length is 15 residues. Germline V gives CDR1 ENHRY, CDR2 SYGVKD. The CDR3 sequence is CAISESSDSNQPQHF. The DNA of the CDR3 is TGTGCCATCAGTGAGTCGAGTGATAGCAATCAGCCCCAGCATTTT.

In its sample, this clone was seen many times. The rearrangement uses TRBV3-1 and TRBJ2-7; TRBD1 matches at 7 bases. The length of the CDR3 is 15 residues. Unmatched junction bases numbered 10, after V lost 5 bases and J lost 3 bases. Germline-derived CDR1 and CDR2 are LGHDT and YNNKEL (reference sequence). The CDR3 sequence is CASSSRDRYLYEQYF. The CDR3 DNA reads as TGTGCCAGCAGCTCCCGGGACAGATACCTCTACGAGCAGTACTTC.

In its sample, this clone was seen many times. This chain joins TRBV20-1 and TRBJ1-4; TRBD1 is a possible D gene (5 bases). The germline V and J ends were trimmed by 2 bases and 6 bases, with 13 bases remaining between them. Germline assignment: CDR1 DFQATT and CDR2 SNEGSKA (reference sequence). The CDR3 has 14 amino acids. In DNA, the CDR3 is TGCAGTGCTAGACCCCGGGGGGGGGATGAAAAACTGTTTTTT. It codes for CSARPRGGDEKLFF.

This clone was counted at least ten times. The CDR3 reads CASSLTGSGRANNEQFF. The CDR3 coding sequence is TGTGCCAGCAGCTTAACGGGAAGCGGGAGGGCGAACAATGAGCAGTTCTTC. The rearrangement joins TRBV7-3 to TRBJ2-1; 10 bases align to TRBD2. The V and J ends lost 0 bases and 5 bases, in that order; junction bases with no gene match: 7. Per the germline V gene, CDR1 is SGHTA and CDR2 is FQGTGA. The CDR3 has 17 residues.

By its share, this clone is medium-sized. The chain carries TRBV7-2 and TRBJ2-7; 9 positions agree with TRBD2. The length of the CDR3 is 15 residues. After removal of 1 base from V and 7 bases from J, the junction contained 8 bases not matched to a gene. The germline gives CDR1 SGHTA, CDR2 FQGNSA. CDR3 in DNA: TGTGCCAGCAGCTTAGGCGGAGCGGGGGGTTGGGAGCAGTACTTC. Encoded protein: CASSLGGAGGWEQYF. The full variable domain, with the rest looked up from reference TRBV7-2 and TRBJ2-7, is GAGVSQSPSNKVTEKGKDVELRCDPISGHTALYWYRQSLGQGLEFLIYFQGNSAPDKSGLPSDRFSAERTGGSVSTLTIQRTQQEDSAVYLCASSLGGAGGWEQYFGPGTRLTVT.

In its sample, this clone was seen many times. This chain connects TRBV5-4 to TRBJ2-3, with TRBD2 identical over 9 bases. The CDR3 covers 17 residues. Germline lookup yields CDR1 SGHNT and CDR2 YYREEE (reference sequence). V lost 1 base and J lost 4; bases outside the gene matches: 10. The chain's CDR3 is CASSLFGAGGSSDTQYF. In DNA, the CDR3 is TGTGCCAGCAGCTTGTTTGGAGCGGGGGGAAGTTCAGATACGCAGTATTTT.

This clone came up many times. This chain links TRBV9 with TRBJ1-1; TRBD1 matches at 9 bases. Germline V gene data show CDR1 as SGDLS and CDR2 as YYNGEE. V gave up 3 bases and J gave up 5 bases; unmatched junction bases: 2. CDR3 length: 13 residues. In nucleotides, the CDR3 is TGTGCCAGCAGCGCGACAGGGGGGACTGAAGCTTTCTTT. Amino acids: CASSATGGTEAFF.